The 5 T cell receptor beta chains presented below share a single source sample, sequenced in a study of OX40 agonist ivuxolimab in advanced cancers. Sequencing was performed with immunoSEQ multiplex PCR; in TCRdb, only in-frame clones are kept and a portion is missing. The table includes tens of thousands of clones, over 75% detected once. Source: CD4+ or CD8+ T cells sorted from blood, taken in a trial of the OX40 agonist ivuxolimab. Receptors originate from an adult with an advanced solid tumor such as melanoma, head and neck, liver or kidney cancer.

The chain has TRBV10-3 and TRBJ1-5, with 7 bases matching TRBD1. J gave up 4 bases and V 4 bases, and 7 bases lay outside the gene matches. CDR1 is ENHRY and CDR2 is SYGVKD in the germline V gene. The CDR3 has 15 residues. In nucleotides, the CDR3 is TGTGCCATCAGTGTTGCAGGGACAGAGAATCAGCCCCAGCATTTT. Translation gives CAISVAGTENQPQHF.

V usage is TRBV14 and J usage is TRBJ2-1; D perhaps matches TRBD1 (6 bases). The CDR3 runs 13 residues. Looked up from germline, CDR1 is SGHDN and CDR2 is FVKESK. The germline V and J ends were trimmed by 4 bases and 13 bases, with 17 bases remaining between them. CDR3 residues: CASSREQGMAQFF. DNA for the CDR3: TGTGCCAGCAGCCGGGAGCAGGGGATGGCTCAGTTCTTC.

The chain has TRBV6-5 and TRBJ2-1; 7 nucleotides line up with TRBD2. The CDR3 runs to 16 residues. With 1 base clipped from V and 3 bases from J, the junction kept 6 bases outside the gene matches. CDR1 MNHEY and CDR2 SVGAGI come from the germline V gene. DNA of the CDR3: TGTGCCAGCAGTTACTGGGGCGGGAGCGTCTACAATGAGCAGTTCTTC. It specifies CASSYWGGSVYNEQFF.

The chain carries TRBV7-2 and TRBJ2-1, with 13 bases aligning to TRBD2. Germline loops: CDR1 SGHTA, CDR2 FQGNSA. V gave up 7 bases and J gave up 1 base; unmatched junction bases: 4. The CDR3 runs 16 residues. This chain's CDR3 is CASIRTSGSSYNEQFF. The CDR3 coding sequence is TGTGCCAGCATCCGGACTAGCGGGAGTTCCTACAATGAGCAGTTCTTC.

V usage is TRBV5-6 and J usage is TRBJ1-4; D perhaps matches TRBD1 (5 bases). This CDR3 region has 15 residues. Between the trimmed V and J ends, which lost 4 bases and 3 bases, there was a span of 13 bases. CDR1 is SGHDT and CDR2 is YYEEEE in the germline V gene. The CDR3 region has the DNA TGTGCCAGCAGCCGACTAGCAGGGCCTAATGAAAAACTGTTTTTT. As protein: CASSRLAGPNEKLFF.